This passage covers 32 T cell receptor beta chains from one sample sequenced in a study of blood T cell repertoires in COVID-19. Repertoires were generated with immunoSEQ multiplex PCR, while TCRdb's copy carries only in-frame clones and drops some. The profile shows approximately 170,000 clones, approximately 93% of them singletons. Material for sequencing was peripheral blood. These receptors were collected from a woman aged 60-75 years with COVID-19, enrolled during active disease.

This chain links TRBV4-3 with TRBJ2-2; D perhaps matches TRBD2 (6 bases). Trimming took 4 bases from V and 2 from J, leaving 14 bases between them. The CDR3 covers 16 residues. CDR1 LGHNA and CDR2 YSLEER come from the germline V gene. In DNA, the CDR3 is TGCGCCAGCAGCCCGGCGGGGCGGGGAAACACCGGGGAGCTGTTTTTT. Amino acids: CASSPAGRGNTGELFF.

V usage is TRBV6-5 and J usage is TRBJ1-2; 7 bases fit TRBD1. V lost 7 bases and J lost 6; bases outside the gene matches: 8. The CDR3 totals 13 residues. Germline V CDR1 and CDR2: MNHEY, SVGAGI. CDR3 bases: TGTGCCAGCAACGAACAGGGGACGGATGGCTACACCTTC. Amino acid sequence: CASNEQGTDGYTF.

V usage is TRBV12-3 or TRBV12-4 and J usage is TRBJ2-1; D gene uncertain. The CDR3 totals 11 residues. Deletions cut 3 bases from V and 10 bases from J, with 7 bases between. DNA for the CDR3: TGTGCCAGCAGTTTCAGCAGGGAGCAGTTCTTC. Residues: CASSFSREQFF.

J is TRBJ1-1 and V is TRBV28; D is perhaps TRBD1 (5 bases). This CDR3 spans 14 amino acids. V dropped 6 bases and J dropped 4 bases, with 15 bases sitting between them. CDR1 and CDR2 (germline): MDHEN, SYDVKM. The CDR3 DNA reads TGTGCCAGCAGCCGGGGCGGGGAGAGCACTGAAGCTTTCTTT. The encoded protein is CASSRGGESTEAFF. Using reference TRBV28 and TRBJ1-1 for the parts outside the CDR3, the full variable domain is DVKVTQSSRYLVKRTGEKVFLECVQDMDHENMFWYRQDPGLGLRLIYFSYDVKMKEKGDIPEGYSVSREKKERFSLILESASTNQTSMYLCASSRGGESTEAFFGQGTRLTVV.

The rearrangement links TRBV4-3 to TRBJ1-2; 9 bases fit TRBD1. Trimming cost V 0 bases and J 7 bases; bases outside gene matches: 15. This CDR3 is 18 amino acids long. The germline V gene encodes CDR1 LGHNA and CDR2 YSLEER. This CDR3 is CASSQESLGQGISGGYTF. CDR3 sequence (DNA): TGCGCCAGCAGCCAAGAATCTTTGGGACAGGGAATTTCTGGTGGCTACACCTTC.

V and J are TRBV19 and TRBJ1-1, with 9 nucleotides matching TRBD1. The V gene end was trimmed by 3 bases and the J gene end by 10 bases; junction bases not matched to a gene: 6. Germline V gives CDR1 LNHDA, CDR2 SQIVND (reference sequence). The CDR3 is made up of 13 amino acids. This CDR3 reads CASSIPQGATAFF. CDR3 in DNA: TGTGCCAGTAGTATCCCACAGGGGGCGACAGCTTTCTTT.

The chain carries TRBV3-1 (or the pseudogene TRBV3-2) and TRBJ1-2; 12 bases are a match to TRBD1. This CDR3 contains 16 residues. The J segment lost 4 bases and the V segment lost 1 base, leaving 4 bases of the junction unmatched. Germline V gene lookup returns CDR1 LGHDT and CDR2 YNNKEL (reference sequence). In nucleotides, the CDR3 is TGTGCCAGCAGCCAAGGGGGGACAGGGGGCTTCTATGGCTACACCTTC. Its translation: CASSQGGTGGFYGYTF.

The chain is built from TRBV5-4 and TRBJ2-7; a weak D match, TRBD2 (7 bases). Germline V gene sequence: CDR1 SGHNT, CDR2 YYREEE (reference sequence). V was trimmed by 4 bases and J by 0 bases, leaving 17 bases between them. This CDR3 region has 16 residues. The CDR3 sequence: CASSPGGGPSSYEQYF. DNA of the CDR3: TGTGCCAGCAGCCCGGGCGGGGGCCCTTCCTCCTACGAGCAGTACTTC.

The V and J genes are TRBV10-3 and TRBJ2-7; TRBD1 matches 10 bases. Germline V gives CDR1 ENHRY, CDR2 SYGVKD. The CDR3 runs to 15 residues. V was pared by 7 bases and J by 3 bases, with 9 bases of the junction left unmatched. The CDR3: CAITKGDRGLYEQYF. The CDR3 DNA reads TGTGCCATCACCAAAGGCGACAGGGGGCTCTACGAGCAGTACTTC.

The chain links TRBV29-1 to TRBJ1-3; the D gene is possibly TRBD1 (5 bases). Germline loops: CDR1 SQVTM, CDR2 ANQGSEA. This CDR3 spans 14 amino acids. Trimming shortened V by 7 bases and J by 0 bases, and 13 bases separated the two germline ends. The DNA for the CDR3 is TGCAGCGCACTGGACATAAGCTCTGGAAACACCATATATTTT. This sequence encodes CSALDISSGNTIYF.

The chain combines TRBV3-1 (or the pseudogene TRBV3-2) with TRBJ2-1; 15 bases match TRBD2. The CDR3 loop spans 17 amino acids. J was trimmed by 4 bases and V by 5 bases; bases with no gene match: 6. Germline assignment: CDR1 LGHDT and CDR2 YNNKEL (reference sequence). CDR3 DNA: TGTGCCAGCAGCGACCCGGGACTAGCGGGGGGTTACAATGAGCAGTTCTTC. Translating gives CASSDPGLAGGYNEQFF.

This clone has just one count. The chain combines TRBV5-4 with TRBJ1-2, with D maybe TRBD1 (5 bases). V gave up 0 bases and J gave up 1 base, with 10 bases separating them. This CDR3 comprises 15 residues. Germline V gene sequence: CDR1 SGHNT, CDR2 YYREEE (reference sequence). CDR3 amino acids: CASSLVRVGNYGYTF. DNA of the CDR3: TGTGCCAGCAGCTTGGTCAGGGTTGGTAACTATGGCTACACCTTC.

CDR3 residues: CASSQRLAGGPLNEQFF. Here the CDR3 DNA reads TGTGCCAGCAGCCAACGACTAGCGGGGGGCCCACTTAATGAGCAGTTCTTC. The chain links TRBV5-4 to TRBJ2-1, with TRBD2 matching over 13 bases. CDR3 length equals 17 residues. The germline gives CDR1 SGHNT, CDR2 YYREEE (reference sequence). J was trimmed by 7 bases and V by 4 bases; bases with no gene match: 11.

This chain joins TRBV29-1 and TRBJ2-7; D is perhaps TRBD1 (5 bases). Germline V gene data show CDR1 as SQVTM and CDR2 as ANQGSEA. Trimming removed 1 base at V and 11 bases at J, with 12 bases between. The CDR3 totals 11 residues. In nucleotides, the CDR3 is TGCAGCGTTGAAGTAGGGGCAAGGGAGTACTTC. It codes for CSVEVGAREYF.

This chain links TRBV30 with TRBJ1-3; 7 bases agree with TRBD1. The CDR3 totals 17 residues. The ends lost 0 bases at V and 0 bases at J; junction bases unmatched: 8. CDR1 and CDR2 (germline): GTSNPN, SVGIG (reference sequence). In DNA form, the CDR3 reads TGTGCCTGGAGTGTCGACAGGGAGCGCCTCTCTGGAAACACCATATATTTT. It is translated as CAWSVDRERLSGNTIYF.

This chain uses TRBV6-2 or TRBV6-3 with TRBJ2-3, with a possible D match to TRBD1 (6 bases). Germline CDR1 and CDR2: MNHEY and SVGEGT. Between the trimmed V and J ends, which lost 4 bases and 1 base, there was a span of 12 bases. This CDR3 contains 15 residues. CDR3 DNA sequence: TGTGCCAGCAGTTTTGGACAGAGCGGCACAGATACGCAGTATTTT. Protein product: CASSFGQSGTDTQYF.

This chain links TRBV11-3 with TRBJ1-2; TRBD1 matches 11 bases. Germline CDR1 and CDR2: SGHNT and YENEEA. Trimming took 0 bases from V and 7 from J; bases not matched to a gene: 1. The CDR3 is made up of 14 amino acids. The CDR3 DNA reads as TGTGCCAGCAGCTTAGACGGACAGGGGGCTGGCTACACCTTC. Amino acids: CASSLDGQGAGYTF.

The CDR3 DNA reads as TGCGCCAGCAGCAGCACAGGGTTAGACTATGGCTACACCTTC. Protein sequence: CASSSTGLDYGYTF. V gene TRBV5-1 combines with J gene TRBJ1-2, with D tentatively TRBD1 (6 bases). Per the germline V gene, CDR1 is SGHRS and CDR2 is YFSETQ. Between the trimmed V and J ends, which lost 4 bases and 3 bases, there was a span of 13 bases. The CDR3 runs 14 residues.

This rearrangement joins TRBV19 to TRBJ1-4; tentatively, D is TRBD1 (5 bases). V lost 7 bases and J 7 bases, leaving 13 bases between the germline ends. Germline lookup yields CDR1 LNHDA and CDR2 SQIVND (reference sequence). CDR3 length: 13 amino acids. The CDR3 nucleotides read TGTGCCAGTATGAGAGGGAGGGGTGAAAAACTGTTTTTT. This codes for CASMRGRGEKLFF.

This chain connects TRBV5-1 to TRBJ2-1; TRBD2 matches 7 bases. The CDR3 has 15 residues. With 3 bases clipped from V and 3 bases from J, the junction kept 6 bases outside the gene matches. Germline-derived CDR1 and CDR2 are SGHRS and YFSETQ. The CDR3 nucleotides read TGCGCCAGCAGCTCAGCCGGGACTAACTACAATGAGCAGTTCTTC. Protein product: CASSSAGTNYNEQFF. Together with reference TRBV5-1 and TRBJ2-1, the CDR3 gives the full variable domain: KAGVTQTPRYLIKTRGQQVTLSCSPISGHRSVSWYQQTPGQGLQFLFEYFSETQRNKGNFPGRFSGRQFSNSRSEMNVSTLELGDSALYLCASSSAGTNYNEQFFGPGTRLTVL.

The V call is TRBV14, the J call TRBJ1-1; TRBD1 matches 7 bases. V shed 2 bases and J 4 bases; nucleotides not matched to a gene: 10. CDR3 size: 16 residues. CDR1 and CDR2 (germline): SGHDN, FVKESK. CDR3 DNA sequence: TGTGCCAGCAGCCAACCTTATTACAGGGGCGGCACTGAAGCTTTCTTT. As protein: CASSQPYYRGGTEAFF.

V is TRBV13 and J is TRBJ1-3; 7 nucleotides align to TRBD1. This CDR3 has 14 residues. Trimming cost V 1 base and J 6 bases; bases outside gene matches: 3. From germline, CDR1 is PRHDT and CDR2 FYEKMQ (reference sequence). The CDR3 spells CASSLDRGTNTIYF. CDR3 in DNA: TGTGCCAGCAGCTTAGACAGGGGTACAAACACCATATATTTT.

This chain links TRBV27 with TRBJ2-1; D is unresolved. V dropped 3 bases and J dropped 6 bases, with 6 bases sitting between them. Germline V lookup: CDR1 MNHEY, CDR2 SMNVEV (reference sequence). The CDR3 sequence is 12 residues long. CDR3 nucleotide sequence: TGTGCCAGCAGTTTCCCAGGCAATGAGCAGTTCTTC. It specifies CASSFPGNEQFF.

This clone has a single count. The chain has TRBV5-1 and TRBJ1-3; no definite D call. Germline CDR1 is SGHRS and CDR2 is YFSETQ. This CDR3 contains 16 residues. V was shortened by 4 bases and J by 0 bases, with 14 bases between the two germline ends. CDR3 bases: TGCGCCAGCAGCCCGACAACTCTTGCCTCTGGAAACACCATATATTTT. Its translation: CASSPTTLASGNTIYF.

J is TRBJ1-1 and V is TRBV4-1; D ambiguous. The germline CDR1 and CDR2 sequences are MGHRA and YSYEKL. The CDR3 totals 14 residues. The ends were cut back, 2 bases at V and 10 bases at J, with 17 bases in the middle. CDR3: CASSQSPQGGVAFF. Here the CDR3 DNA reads TGCGCCAGCAGCCAATCCCCCCAAGGCGGGGTAGCTTTCTTT.

As DNA, the CDR3 is TGTGCCAGCAGCTTTGGAACCGGGACAGGGGTGCGAAACATCGTTCAGTACTTC. Its protein is CASSFGTGTGVRNIVQYF. This chain uses TRBV7-2 with TRBJ2-4; 10 positions match TRBD1. The V gene's germline CDR1 is SGHTA and CDR2 FQGNSA. The CDR3 totals 18 residues. The ends lost 3 bases at V and 11 bases at J; junction bases unmatched: 19.

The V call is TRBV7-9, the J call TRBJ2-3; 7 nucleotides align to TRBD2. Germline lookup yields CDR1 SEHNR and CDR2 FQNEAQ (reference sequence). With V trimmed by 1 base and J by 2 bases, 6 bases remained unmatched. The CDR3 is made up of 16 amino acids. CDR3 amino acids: CASSLVSGILTDTQYF. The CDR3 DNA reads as TGTGCCAGCAGCTTAGTAAGCGGGATTCTCACAGATACGCAGTATTTT.

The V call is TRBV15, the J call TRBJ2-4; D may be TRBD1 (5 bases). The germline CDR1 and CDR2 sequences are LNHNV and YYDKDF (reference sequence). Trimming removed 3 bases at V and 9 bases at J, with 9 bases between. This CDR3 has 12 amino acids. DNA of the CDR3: TGTGCCACCAGCAGGGACACCGGCATTCAGTACTTC. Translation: CATSRDTGIQYF.

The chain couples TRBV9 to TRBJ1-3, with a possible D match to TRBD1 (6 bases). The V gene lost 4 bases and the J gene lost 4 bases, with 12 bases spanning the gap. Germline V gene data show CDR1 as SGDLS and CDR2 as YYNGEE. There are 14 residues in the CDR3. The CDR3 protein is CASSSGVYGNTIYF. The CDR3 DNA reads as TGTGCCAGCAGCTCAGGGGTGTACGGAAACACCATATATTTT.

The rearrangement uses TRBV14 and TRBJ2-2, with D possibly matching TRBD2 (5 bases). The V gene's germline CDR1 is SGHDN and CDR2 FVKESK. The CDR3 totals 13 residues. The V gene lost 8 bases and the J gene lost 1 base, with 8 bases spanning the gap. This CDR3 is CASEGQNTGELFF. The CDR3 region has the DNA TGTGCCAGCGAGGGTCAGAACACCGGGGAGCTGTTTTTT.

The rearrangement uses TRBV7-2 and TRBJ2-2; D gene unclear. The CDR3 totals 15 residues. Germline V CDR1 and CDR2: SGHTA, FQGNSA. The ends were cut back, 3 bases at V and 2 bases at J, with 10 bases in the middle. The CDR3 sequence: CASSLMSRNTGELFF. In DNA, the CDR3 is TGTGCCAGCAGCTTGATGTCCAGAAACACCGGGGAGCTGTTTTTT.

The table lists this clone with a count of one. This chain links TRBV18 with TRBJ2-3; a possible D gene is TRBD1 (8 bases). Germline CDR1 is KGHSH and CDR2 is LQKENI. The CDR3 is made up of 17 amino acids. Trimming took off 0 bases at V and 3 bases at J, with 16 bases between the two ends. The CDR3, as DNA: TGTGCCAGCTCACCACCCCGTGGACAGGGAGGGACAGATACGCAGTATTTT. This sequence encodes CASSPPRGQGGTDTQYF.